This TCR beta chain stems from a study of response to subunit inactivated influenza vaccine. Points from the study as a whole: The study's authors posited that every seasonal influenza vaccination enlists few new T cells.

The CDR3 is 15 amino acids. Trimming removed 8 bases from V and 1 base from J; junction bases left unmatched: 9. Germline CDR1 is ENHRY and CDR2 is SYGVKD. TCRdb reprocessed the RT-PCR reads with MiXCR, giving one entry per CDR3 protein. The sample holds approximately 500,000 distinct CDR3 sequences, approximately 13% seen once. The table lists this clonotype with a few counts. Antigen: not known. This material consisted of PBMCs from blood, taken 45 days after vaccination. The gene calls are TRBV10-3 and TRBJ2-7; TRBD1 matches at 9 bases. The TCR was taken from a man aged 50-60 years who received an inactivated influenza vaccine. The CDR3 spells CAISAPTGGSYEQYF. Here the CDR3 DNA reads TGTGCCATCTCCGCCCCGACAGGGGGGTCCTACGAGCAGTACTTC.